The 10 T cell receptor beta chains given below trace back to one sample, sequenced in a study of T cell repertoires in cytomegalovirus infection. TCRdb fed the reads into MiXCR, producing one record per CDR3 protein. The table records about 260,000 distinct CDR3 sequences, approximately 15% of them present only once. Specimen: PBMCs. These receptors originate from a human donor in good health (CMV status not recorded). Some clones in this sample may be carry-over from other donors' samples.

The chain links TRBV20-1 to TRBJ1-4; possible D gene TRBD1, 5 bases. V lost 5 bases, J lost 8 bases, and 15 bases lay in between. Germline lookup yields CDR1 DFQATT and CDR2 SNEGSKA (reference sequence). The CDR3 covers 13 residues. CDR3 loop: CSARDGLGEKLFF. The CDR3 DNA follows: TGCAGTGCTCGGGACGGTTTAGGAGAAAAACTGTTTTTT.

There are a few counts of this clonotype. The gene calls are TRBV5-8 and TRBJ1-2, with TRBD1 matching over 9 bases. Germline V gives CDR1 SGHTS, CDR2 YDEGEE. The CDR3 totals 16 residues. With V trimmed by 3 bases and J by 7 bases, 13 bases remained unmatched. CDR3 in amino acids: CASSSRDRVIHGGYTF. The CDR3 DNA is TGTGCCAGCAGCTCCCGGGACAGGGTTATTCATGGTGGCTACACCTTC.

This clonotype turned up a few times. The gene calls are TRBV11-2 and TRBJ2-1; TRBD2 matches 9 bases. With V trimmed by 3 bases and J by 8 bases, 17 bases remained unmatched. This CDR3 has 18 amino acids. Germline V lookup: CDR1 SGHAT, CDR2 FQNNGV. The DNA of the CDR3 is TGTGCCAGCAGCTTGAGGGGGCAGGTACTAGCGGGTTACTATGAGCAGTTCTTC. Translated, it gives CASSLRGQVLAGYYEQFF.

The chain employs TRBV6-5 and TRBJ2-3; TRBD2 aligns across 9 bases. CDR1 and CDR2 from the germline V gene are MNHEY and SVGAGI. Trimming cost V 7 bases and J 7 bases; bases outside gene matches: 12. CDR3 size: 15 residues. CDR3 in DNA: TGTGCCAGCACCATGGCTGGCGGGAGGGTGTATACGCAGTATTTT. Translation gives CASTMAGGRVYTQYF.

The genes are TRBV7-2 and TRBJ2-3, with D tentatively TRBD1 (5 bases). Trimming left V 4 bases short and J 6 bases short, with 17 bases between. CDR3 length equals 15 residues. Germline CDR1 SGHTA, CDR2 FQGNSA. CDR3 in DNA: TGTGCCAGCAGCTCCCGCAGGGTTGGCAGGGATACGCAGTATTTT. Its translation: CASSSRRVGRDTQYF. The whole variable domain, filled in from reference TRBV7-2 and TRBJ2-3, reads GAGVSQSPSNKVTEKGKDVELRCDPISGHTALYWYRQSLGQGLEFLIYFQGNSAPDKSGLPSDRFSAERTGGSVSTLTIQRTQQEDSAVYLCASSSRRVGRDTQYFGPGTRLTVL.

This rearrangement joins TRBV5-6 to TRBJ1-5; weak D call: TRBD1 (5 bases). The CDR3 covers 17 residues. Germline V gene sequence: CDR1 SGHDT, CDR2 YYEEEE. V was trimmed by 0 bases and J by 0 bases, leaving 13 bases between them. This chain's CDR3 is CASSLAGGFHSNQPQHF. The CDR3 DNA reads TGTGCCAGCAGCTTGGCGGGGGGATTCCATAGCAATCAGCCCCAGCATTTT.

This clonotype turned up a few times. V usage is TRBV9 and J usage is TRBJ2-2; D not certain. Per germline, CDR1 SGDLS and CDR2 YYNGEE. The CDR3 contains 11 residues. V was cut by 5 bases and J by 14 bases, with 13 bases left in between. CDR3 region: CASRSQSRLFF. CDR3 DNA sequence: TGTGCCAGCAGAAGTCAGTCCCGTCTGTTTTTT.

The V gene is TRBV6-2 or TRBV6-3, the J gene TRBJ2-7; 7 positions agree with TRBD1. After removal of 2 bases from V and 2 bases from J, the junction contained 6 bases not matched to a gene. Germline lookup yields CDR1 MNHEY and CDR2 SVGEGT. The length of the CDR3 is 15 residues. The CDR3 loop reads CASSYRGGSTYEQYF. The CDR3 DNA follows: TGTGCCAGCAGTTACCGAGGGGGCTCCACCTACGAGCAGTACTTC.

This clonotype was seen a few times. V gene TRBV7-2 combines with J gene TRBJ2-2; no clear D. Per the germline V gene, CDR1 is SGHTA and CDR2 is FQGNSA. V shed 1 base and J shed 9 bases, with 3 bases lying between them. The CDR3 runs to 11 residues. The CDR3 loop reads CASSLDRELFF. CDR3 nucleotides: TGTGCCAGCAGCTTAGACCGGGAGCTGTTTTTT.

The table lists this clonotype with a few counts. The chain is built from TRBV20-1 and TRBJ2-1; D unclear. Looked up from germline, CDR1 is DFQATT and CDR2 is SNEGSKA (reference sequence). CDR3 length: 16 amino acids. Trimming took off 3 bases at V and 0 bases at J, with 15 bases between the two ends. CDR3 DNA sequence: TGCAGTGCTAGCAACACACGACTGTACTCCTACAATGAGCAGTTCTTC. Translated, it gives CSASNTRLYSYNEQFF.